These 18 T cell receptor beta chains came from one sample sequenced in a study of blood T cell repertoires in COVID-19. Some clones are missing from TCRdb's copy, which holds only in-frame ones; the method was immunoSEQ multiplex PCR. The sample has a few hundred thousand clones; around 85% are singletons. The sequencing sample was made of PBMCs or T cells enriched from blood (not recorded which). The source of these receptors is a woman in her forties with acute COVID-19.

The chain couples TRBV7-2 to TRBJ2-3, with 10 bases aligning to TRBD2. Germline CDR1 and CDR2: SGHTA and FQGNSA. The CDR3 sequence is 16 residues long. The J segment lost 5 bases and the V segment lost 5 bases, leaving 10 bases of the junction unmatched. CDR3 amino acids: CASSLRTSGNRDTQYF. As DNA, the CDR3 is TGTGCCAGCAGCCTAAGGACTAGCGGCAACCGAGATACGCAGTATTTT.

The V gene is TRBV7-2, the J gene TRBJ1-2; D not certain. The CDR3 extends over 14 amino acids. Trimming removed 5 bases from V and 8 bases from J, with 18 bases in between. From germline, CDR1 is SGHTA and CDR2 FQGNSA. The CDR3 region is CASSPQSGVEGYTF. CDR3 sequence (DNA): TGTGCCAGCAGCCCCCAAAGCGGGGTAGAGGGCTACACCTTC.

The chain carries TRBV5-1 and TRBJ1-1; 7 bases align to TRBD1. The V segment lost 3 bases and the J segment 2 bases; nucleotides outside the gene matches: 13. Germline CDR1 reads SGHRS; CDR2 reads YFSETQ. The CDR3 spans 17 residues. The CDR3 sequence is CASSSAGQVGLNTEAFF. CDR3 DNA: TGCGCCAGCAGCTCCGCCGGACAGGTCGGGCTAAACACTGAAGCTTTCTTT. Full variable domain (missing parts from reference TRBV5-1 and TRBJ1-1): KAGVTQTPRYLIKTRGQQVTLSCSPISGHRSVSWYQQTPGQGLQFLFEYFSETQRNKGNFPGRFSGRQFSNSRSEMNVSTLELGDSALYLCASSSAGQVGLNTEAFFGQGTRLTVV.

This clone has just one count. The chain links TRBV6-5 to TRBJ2-1; 8 bases line up with TRBD2. Germline V lookup: CDR1 MNHEY, CDR2 SVGAGI. The junction had 2 bases not matched to a gene; V was cut back by 8 bases and J by 2 bases. This CDR3 is 13 amino acids long. The CDR3 sequence is CASFSGTYNEQFF. The CDR3 DNA reads TGTGCCAGCTTTAGCGGGACCTACAATGAGCAGTTCTTC.

The gene calls are TRBV4-2 and TRBJ2-1; TRBD2 matches 9 bases. J lost 3 bases, V lost 0 bases, and 3 bases had no gene match. From germline, CDR1 is LGHNA and CDR2 YNFKEQ. The CDR3 consists of 16 residues. CDR3 DNA: TGTGCCAGCAGCCAAGATTCTAGCGGGATCTACAATGAGCAGTTCTTC. This sequence encodes CASSQDSSGIYNEQFF.

This clone has a handful of counts. This chain joins TRBV28 and TRBJ1-1; 7 bases align to TRBD1. J gave up 1 base and V 3 bases, and 5 bases lay outside the gene matches. This CDR3 comprises 15 residues. From germline, CDR1 is MDHEN and CDR2 SYDVKM. DNA for the CDR3: TGTGCCAGCAGTTTCGATCAGGGGGGGAACACTGAAGCTTTCTTT. Translation: CASSFDQGGNTEAFF.

The chain uses TRBV13 and TRBJ1-6, with no clear D. Germline assignment: CDR1 PRHDT and CDR2 FYEKMQ (reference sequence). This CDR3 contains 14 residues. V was shortened by 3 bases and J by 7 bases, with 10 bases between the two germline ends. The CDR3: CASSFKLRNSPLHF. CDR3 nucleotide sequence: TGTGCCAGCAGCTTCAAACTAAGGAATTCACCCCTCCACTTT.

Judged by abundance, this clone is large. This sequence joins TRBV28 and TRBJ2-7; 9 bases line up with TRBD2. From germline, CDR1 is MDHEN and CDR2 SYDVKM. This CDR3 is built from 16 residues. J lost 6 bases, V lost 5 bases, and 14 bases had no gene match. CDR3 sequence reads: CASSPQTGTSYFEQYF. The DNA of the CDR3 is TGTGCCAGCAGTCCCCAGACCGGGACTAGCTATTTCGAGCAGTACTTC.

Worth noting for this clone: This CDR3 is also generated by other DNA sequences in the sample. The chain couples TRBV18 to TRBJ1-5; 9 bases match TRBD1. The CDR3 has 15 amino acids. The V gene end was trimmed by 3 bases and the J gene end by 3 bases; junction bases not matched to a gene: 3. The V gene's germline CDR1 is KGHSH and CDR2 LQKENI. The CDR3: CASSPGQGSNQPQHF. As DNA, the CDR3 is TGTGCCAGCTCACCGGGACAGGGCTCCAATCAGCCCCAGCATTTT.

The chain combines TRBV6-2 or TRBV6-3 with TRBJ2-1; 7 positions agree with TRBD2. The V gene end was trimmed by 0 bases and the J gene end by 7 bases; junction bases not matched to a gene: 21. Germline V gene sequence: CDR1 MNHEY, CDR2 SVGEGT. The CDR3 has 20 residues. As DNA, the CDR3 is TGTGCCAGCAGTTACTCGGGGTTAGGTCAAGCGGGGTTGTTAGGAAATGAGCAGTTCTTC. This translates into CASSYSGLGQAGLLGNEQFF.

The rearrangement links TRBV6-2 or TRBV6-3 to TRBJ2-5; 9 bases map to TRBD2. After removal of 1 base from V and 5 bases from J, the junction contained 2 bases not matched to a gene. The germline V gene has CDR1 MNHEY and CDR2 SVGEGT. The CDR3 is made up of 14 amino acids. In DNA form, the CDR3 reads TGTGCCAGCAGTTACTACAGCGGGAGGGAGACCCAGTACTTC. This encodes CASSYYSGRETQYF.

The chain recombines TRBV6-6 with TRBJ1-2; tentative D call: TRBD1 (6 bases). The germline V gene has CDR1 MNHNY and CDR2 SVGAGI (reference sequence). The CDR3 is made up of 12 amino acids. The CDR3 DNA sequence: TGTGCGATTAAAGGGGGTGGCTATGGCTACACCTTC. Its translation is CAIKGGGYGYTF.

The chain has TRBV6-5 and TRBJ1-2; D is ambiguous. The germline V gene has CDR1 MNHEY and CDR2 SVGAGI. V lost 6 bases and J lost 8, with 10 bases in between. This CDR3 region has 11 residues. In DNA, the CDR3 is TGTGCCAGCAGGGCAGTAGCCGGCTACACCTTC. This translates into CASRAVAGYTF.

The V call is TRBV27, the J call TRBJ1-6, with TRBD1 matching over 7 bases. V was pared by 5 bases and J by 10 bases, with 5 bases of the junction left unmatched. This CDR3 has 13 amino acids. Germline V lookup: CDR1 MNHEY, CDR2 SMNVEV (reference sequence). The CDR3 is CASSEGARSPLHF. CDR3 DNA: TGTGCCAGCAGTGAGGGGGCGCGATCACCCCTCCACTTT.

The chain is built from TRBV25-1 and TRBJ2-3; D might be TRBD1 (5 bases). Germline V CDR1 and CDR2: MGHDK, SYGVNS. The CDR3 has 14 residues. V gave up 6 bases and J gave up 2 bases, with 12 bases separating them. CDR3 amino acids: CASRAVGHTDTQYF. The CDR3 DNA reads as TGTGCCAGCAGGGCCGTGGGGCACACAGATACGCAGTATTTT. Filled out from reference TRBV25-1 and TRBJ2-3, the complete variable domain reads EADIYQTPRYLVIGTGKKITLECSQTMGHDKMYWYQQDPGMELHLIHYSYGVNSTEKGDLSSESTVSRIRTEHFPLTLESARPSHTSQYLCASRAVGHTDTQYFGPGTRLTVL.

V gene TRBV2 combines with J gene TRBJ2-2; D gene unclear. The germline V gene has CDR1 SNHLY and CDR2 FYNNEI. This CDR3 has 12 residues. The V end was cut by 7 bases, the J end by 1 base, with 4 bases between. The CDR3 DNA reads as TGTGCCAGCACCTTGAACACCGGGGAGCTGTTTTTT. This translates into CASTLNTGELFF.

The chain recombines TRBV10-3 with TRBJ1-1, with D possibly matching TRBD1 (5 bases). V lost 0 bases, J lost 3 bases, and 5 bases lay in between. CDR1 is ENHRY, CDR2 SYGVKD, per germline. The CDR3 loop spans 13 amino acids. CDR3: CAISESTDTEAFF. DNA of the CDR3: TGTGCCATCAGTGAGTCGACAGACACTGAAGCTTTCTTT.

This clone was found once. The chain links TRBV2 to TRBJ2-7; 12 bases align to TRBD2. Per germline, CDR1 SNHLY and CDR2 FYNNEI. Germline trimming cut 3 bases from V and 3 bases from J; bases unmatched to any gene: 9. This CDR3 is built from 17 residues. This chain's CDR3 is CASSENLAGGKDYEQYF. The DNA for the CDR3 is TGTGCCAGCAGTGAGAACCTAGCGGGAGGGAAGGACTACGAGCAGTACTTC.